The following is a T cell receptor (beta chain) sequence with its context. Its target is not known. Data came from immunoSEQ multiplex PCR; TCRdb stores just in-frame clones and leaves some out. Counted here are approximately 60,000 clones, 70% to 80% occurring once; the ten biggest clones make up under 5%. Patients had chemo-refractory metastatic non-small-cell lung cancer and received focal radiation plus CTLA-4 blockade that used ipilimumab. The record originates from a study of radiotherapy plus CTLA-4 blockade in lung cancer. Whole-study context: Disease control was seen in about 30% of patients, objective responses in 15% to 20%.

The V segment lost 3 bases and the J segment 4 bases; nucleotides outside the gene matches: 4. CDR1 LNHDA and CDR2 SQIVND come from the germline V gene (reference sequence). The CDR3 spans 16 residues. Study-wide findings and caveats: In blood, tumor-derived TCR clones expanded after radiotherapy plus ipilimumab. Dynamics of early blood T cell clones, together with interferon-beta, were reportedly the best predictors of response.

This sequence joins TRBV19 and TRBJ2-1, with TRBD2 matching 12 bases. Sample: peripheral blood, taken from a patient treated with radiotherapy plus ipilimumab. The sequence derives from a human donor with non-small cell lung cancer who had a complete response to radiotherapy plus ipilimumab. DNA for the CDR3: TGTGCCAGTAGTATCCTAGCGGGGGGGCTTTACAATGAGCAGTTCTTC. Its translation is CASSILAGGLYNEQFF.